This T cell receptor (beta chain) was identified during a study of blood T cells in healthy people across ages. The CDR3 is 14 residues long. Germline CDR1 DFQATT, CDR2 SNEGSKA (reference sequence). Trimming left V 7 bases short and J 5 bases short, with 18 bases between. Alongside a J-beta primer mix, a sample-barcoded 5' primer served in a second PCR lasting about 7 to 12 cycles. Each CDR3 protein is one row after TCRdb ran MiXCR on the 5' RACE reads. The table has 800,000 or so distinct CDR3 sequences, 46% seen once; the top ten hold less than 20%. A remark on this clonotype: What it binds is not known.

Study-level results: It was held that diversity estimates obtained from one million T cells represented underestimates. In long-lived donors, naive CD4+ cell counts and diversity exceeded those of aged donors.

The chain joins TRBV20-1 to TRBJ2-1; D is ambiguous. The specimen was blood. This TCR derives from a man at least 80 years old in good health. The DNA for the CDR3 is TGCAGTGTCGATGTTTTAGGCACGGACAATGAGCAGTTCTTC. This translates into CSVDVLGTDNEQFF.